Only one count was recorded for the clone carrying this TCR beta chain. Its specificity is unknown. One base away lies a much larger clone, so this may be a sequencing read error. No cell sorting was done before RNA was extracted from the tissue. The library came from three nested PCR rounds adapted from ARM-PCR protocols. From the multiplex PCR reads, TCRdb called clonotypes with MiXCR, one entry per CDR3 protein. The data hold 120,000 or so distinct CDR3 sequences, with around three fifths observed a single time. This sample is drawn from a study of tumor and adjacent non-tumor tissue in lung cancer. Whole-study context: The cohort had about 12 adenocarcinoma, a couple of squamous cell and 1 small cell patients. Study-level points and caveats: Patients with more diverse tumor TCRs had worse survival. TCR diversity was significantly greater in tumor than normal lung tissue.

This CDR3 contains 13 residues. This clonotype was sampled from a man in his thirties or forties with non-small cell lung cancer. Material for sequencing was lung tumor tissue. The chain couples TRBV12-3 or TRBV12-4 to TRBJ2-5; weak D call: TRBD2 (5 bases). This CDR3 reads CASSLSSQETHYF. The CDR3 DNA reads as TGTGCCAGCAGTTTATCTAGCCAAGAGACCCACTACTTC.